Each of the 25 T cell receptor beta chains below was sequenced from the same sample in a study of beta chain features in type 1 diabetes. The authors reverse transcribed all of the isolated RNA, so sequencing captured expressed TCRB transcripts. Clones were read by immunoSEQ multiplex PCR, and TCRdb kept only the in-frame ones, dropping some. The data hold about 220,000 clones, with under 13% observed a single time. Sequencing was carried out using central memory CD4+ T cells from blood. The receptor set was obtained from a man between 18 and 29 years old in good health.

This clone occurred a few times. The V call is TRBV12-5, the J call TRBJ2-7; no firm D call. The V gene's germline CDR1 is LGHNT and CDR2 FRNRAP. V lost 1 base and J 5 bases, leaving 9 bases between the germline ends. The CDR3 sequence is 13 residues long. CDR3 amino acids: CASGLAPANEQYF. The CDR3 DNA reads TGTGCTAGTGGTTTGGCACCAGCAAACGAGCAGTACTTC.

In this sample, this clone turned up a few times. Here the CDR3 DNA reads TGCGCCAGCAGCTTGCTACAGAAGAACACCGGGGAGCTGTTTTTT. This codes for CASSLLQKNTGELFF. V and J are TRBV5-1 and TRBJ2-2; no definite D call. V shed 1 base and J shed 1 base, with 8 bases lying between them. Per the germline V gene, CDR1 is SGHRS and CDR2 is YFSETQ. The CDR3 is made up of 15 amino acids.

This clone has only a few counts. The chain has TRBV25-1 and TRBJ2-7; D unresolved. Trimming removed 1 base from V and 2 bases from J, with 3 bases in between. Germline CDR1 and CDR2: MGHDK and SYGVNS. The CDR3 is 12 amino acids. The CDR3: CASSESAYEQYF. The CDR3 DNA follows: TGTGCCAGCAGTGAATCAGCCTACGAGCAGTACTTC.

This chain links TRBV7-9 with TRBJ2-5; 14 bases agree with TRBD2. CDR1 is SEHNR and CDR2 is FQNEAQ in the germline V gene (reference sequence). This CDR3 has 17 amino acids. The junction had 15 bases not matched to a gene; V was cut back by 10 bases and J by 5 bases. CDR3 coding DNA: TGTGCCACACCGGGACAGAGGGGACTAGCGGGAGTTGAGACCCAGTACTTC. Residues: CATPGQRGLAGVETQYF.

This clone was observed a few times. The J gene is TRBJ2-1, the V gene TRBV4-1; TRBD1 is a possible D gene (6 bases). Trimming left V 5 bases short and J 8 bases short, with 16 bases between. This CDR3 is built from 14 residues. Looked up from germline, CDR1 is MGHRA and CDR2 is YSYEKL. The CDR3 region has the DNA TGCGCCAGCAGCAACAGGGTTCCTATCGATGAGCAGTTCTTC. Translating gives CASSNRVPIDEQFF.

This sequence joins TRBV5-1 and TRBJ2-5; D is ambiguous. V was pared by 4 bases and J by 5 bases, with 15 bases between. CDR3 size: 14 residues. Germline values: CDR1 SGHRS, CDR2 YFSETQ. This CDR3 is CASSLDTGIETQYF. The CDR3 coding sequence is TGCGCCAGCAGCCTCGATACGGGCATTGAGACCCAGTACTTC.

This clone was seen at least ten times. The V call is TRBV14, the J call TRBJ1-1; D might be TRBD1 (5 bases). Trimming took 3 bases from V and 1 from J, leaving 9 bases between them. Germline values: CDR1 SGHDN, CDR2 FVKESK. The CDR3 has 14 residues. Here the CDR3 reads CASSHRVRNTEAFF. CDR3 sequence (DNA): TGTGCCAGCAGCCACAGGGTTAGGAACACTGAAGCTTTCTTT. Full variable domain (remainder filled in from reference TRBV14 and TRBJ1-1): EAGVTQFPSHSVIEKGQTVTLRCDPISGHDNLYWYRRVMGKEIKFLLHFVKESKQDESGMPNNRFLAERTGGTYSTLKVQPAELEDSGVYFCASSHRVRNTEAFFGQGTRLTVV.

This clone came up a few times. CDR3 region: CAWSSPDFANEKLFF. For the CDR3, the DNA is TGTGCCTGGAGTTCCCCAGATTTCGCTAATGAAAAACTGTTTTTT. The chain employs TRBV30 and TRBJ1-4; no clear D. The CDR3 length is 15 residues. Germline CDR1 reads GTSNPN; CDR2 reads SVGIG (reference sequence). Trimming stripped 2 bases from V and 3 bases from J, with 13 bases between.

This clone was picked up many times. This chain uses TRBV4-2 with TRBJ2-3; D is unclear. This CDR3 has 16 amino acids. The V end lost 3 bases, the J end lost 6 bases, and 19 bases lay between the germline ends. In germline, CDR1 is LGHNA, CDR2 YNFKEQ. CDR3 nucleotide sequence: TGTGCCAGCAGCCACGGACGACCCCCATTAGGGGATACGCAGTATTTT. Protein: CASSHGRPPLGDTQYF.

This clone has a handful of counts. This chain links TRBV6-6 with TRBJ2-3; TRBD2 aligns across 10 bases. The length of the CDR3 is 15 residues. Germline values: CDR1 MNHNY, CDR2 SVGAGI (reference sequence). The V gene end was trimmed by 4 bases and the J gene end by 4 bases; junction bases not matched to a gene: 5. This CDR3 is CASSSSSGSSDTQYF. The CDR3 DNA sequence: TGTGCCAGCAGTTCTTCTAGCGGGAGCTCAGATACGCAGTATTTT.

This clone was observed a handful of times. Distinct nucleotide sequences in the sample also encode this CDR3. V usage is TRBV21-1 and J usage is TRBJ2-4; the DNA was not used to check the table's D call, TRBD2. TRBV21-1 is shown as a pseudogene. There are 15 residues in the CDR3. The CDR3 coding sequence is TGTGCCAGCAGCAGTGTAGCGGGAGGTCAAAACATTCAGTACTTC. The encoded protein is CASSSVAGGQNIQYF.

This chain uses TRBV7-2 with TRBJ2-3, with 7 bases identical to TRBD1. Looked up from germline, CDR1 is SGHTA and CDR2 is FQGNSA. The junction had 1 base not matched to a gene; V was cut back by 2 bases and J by 5 bases. CDR3 length equals 13 residues. For the CDR3, the DNA is TGTGCCAGCAGCTTATCAGGGGGAGATACGCAGTATTTT. This gives the protein CASSLSGGDTQYF.

This clone was counted only a few times. V usage is TRBV9 and J usage is TRBJ2-3; a weak D match, TRBD2 (6 bases). Trimming pared 3 bases from V and 4 bases from J, leaving 12 bases between. Germline V CDR1 and CDR2: SGDLS, YYNGEE. This CDR3 is 14 amino acids long. In nucleotides, the CDR3 is TGTGCCAGCAGCGCCGCACTAGCTTCAGATACGCAGTATTTT. Residues: CASSAALASDTQYF.

The chain has TRBV6-5 and TRBJ2-1; 10 positions agree with TRBD2. This CDR3 region has 16 residues. The V and J ends lost 0 bases and 6 bases, in that order; junction bases with no gene match: 5. Germline CDR1 is MNHEY and CDR2 is SVGAGI. CDR3 loop: CASSYSSGRVLNEQFF. The CDR3 nucleotides read TGTGCCAGCAGTTACTCAAGCGGGAGGGTACTCAATGAGCAGTTCTTC.

The table lists this clone with many counts. The chain couples TRBV19 to TRBJ2-2, with TRBD2 identical over 8 bases. The CDR3 has 13 amino acids. CDR1 is LNHDA and CDR2 is SQIVND in the germline V gene (reference sequence). J lost 6 bases, V lost 5 bases, and 2 bases had no gene match. CDR3 residues: CASSVAGPGELFF. As DNA, the CDR3 is TGTGCCAGTAGTGTAGCGGGGCCCGGGGAGCTGTTTTTT.

This clone appeared a few times. The chain uses TRBV7-3 and TRBJ1-3; D not certain. Germline V gene lookup returns CDR1 SGHTA and CDR2 FQGTGA. The CDR3 has 14 residues. The V gene lost 2 bases and the J gene lost 0 bases, with 5 bases spanning the gap. CDR3 sequence reads: CASSLHGSGNTIYF. As DNA, the CDR3 is TGTGCCAGCAGCTTACACGGCTCTGGAAACACCATATATTTT.

J is TRBJ2-1 and V is TRBV27; tentatively, D is TRBD2 (5 bases). The CDR3 consists of 13 residues. The V gene lost 2 bases and the J gene lost 6 bases, with 8 bases spanning the gap. Germline loops: CDR1 MNHEY, CDR2 SMNVEV (reference sequence). CDR3 region: CASSLREGNEQFF. CDR3 coding DNA: TGTGCCAGCAGTTTACGGGAAGGCAATGAGCAGTTCTTC.

The chain combines TRBV27 with TRBJ1-2; a possible D gene is TRBD1 (6 bases). The CDR3 spans 13 residues. V was pared by 5 bases and J by 2 bases, with 9 bases between. The germline CDR1 and CDR2 sequences are MNHEY and SMNVEV (reference sequence). As DNA, the CDR3 is TGTGCCAGCAGTAGGACAGAAAACTATGGCTACACCTTC. This translates into CASSRTENYGYTF.

In this sample, this clone turned up a few times. V gene TRBV5-6 combines with J gene TRBJ2-2, with TRBD1 as a possible D gene (5 bases). V lost 7 bases and J lost 5, with 18 bases in between. From germline, CDR1 is SGHDT and CDR2 YYEEEE. This CDR3 has 15 amino acids. The CDR3 protein is CASRVQGLITGELFF. The CDR3 bases are TGTGCCAGCCGTGTTCAGGGCCTAATAACCGGGGAGCTGTTTTTT.

This clone was seen a few times. The J gene is TRBJ2-6, the V gene TRBV30; D not resolved. The V gene's germline CDR1 is GTSNPN and CDR2 SVGIG (reference sequence). This CDR3 spans 17 amino acids. With 2 bases removed from V and 3 bases from J, the gap between germline ends came to 17 bases. In DNA, the CDR3 is TGTGCCTGGAGTAAGAGCCATCTTAATGTTGGGGCCAACGTCCTGACTTTC. It yields the protein CAWSKSHLNVGANVLTF.

Here the CDR3 DNA reads TGTGCCAGCAGCTCGGCGGGGGGCAGTTCCTACAATGAGCAGTTCTTC. Its translation: CASSSAGGSSYNEQFF. The chain recombines TRBV7-6 with TRBJ2-1; 8 bases fit TRBD2. V gave up 4 bases and J gave up 1 base; unmatched junction bases: 6. The germline V gene has CDR1 SGHVS and CDR2 FNYEAQ. The length of the CDR3 is 16 residues.

V gene TRBV4-3 combines with J gene TRBJ2-4; D is perhaps TRBD1 or TRBD2 (6 bases each). V gave up 0 bases and J gave up 1 base, with 13 bases separating them. The V gene's germline CDR1 is LGHNA and CDR2 YSLEER. The CDR3 has 17 amino acids. The CDR3 DNA follows: TGCGCCAGCAGCCAAGATAGGGGGGAGCTGGCCAAAAACATTCAGTACTTC. This encodes CASSQDRGELAKNIQYF.

The CDR3 sequence is CASSTLREPEQYF. CDR3 DNA sequence: TGTGCCAGCAGTACCCTAAGGGAGCCAGAGCAGTACTTC. V and J are TRBV6-5 and TRBJ2-7; D possibly corresponds to TRBD2 (5 bases). Germline V CDR1 and CDR2: MNHEY, SVGAGI. The V end lost 5 bases, the J end lost 7 bases, and 15 bases lay between the germline ends. The CDR3 runs 13 residues.

This clone was observed a few times. The gene calls are TRBV5-1 and TRBJ2-2; 9 bases match TRBD1. Unmatched junction bases numbered 13, after V lost 4 bases and J lost 6 bases. Per the germline V gene, CDR1 is SGHRS and CDR2 is YFSETQ. The CDR3 loop spans 17 amino acids. CDR3 loop: CASSPNPGQGFAGELFF. DNA for the CDR3: TGCGCCAGCAGCCCCAACCCGGGACAGGGATTTGCCGGGGAGCTGTTTTTT. Full variable domain (outside the CDR3, taken from reference TRBV5-1 and TRBJ2-2): KAGVTQTPRYLIKTRGQQVTLSCSPISGHRSVSWYQQTPGQGLQFLFEYFSETQRNKGNFPGRFSGRQFSNSRSEMNVSTLELGDSALYLCASSPNPGQGFAGELFFGEGSRLTVL.

In this sample, this clone turned up a few times. This chain joins TRBV11-2 and TRBJ1-2, with D tentatively TRBD1 (5 bases). Germline CDR1 reads SGHAT; CDR2 reads FQNNGV. The CDR3 length is 14 residues. The germline V and J ends were trimmed by 6 bases and 0 bases, with 11 bases remaining between them. CDR3 nucleotide sequence: TGTGCCAGCAGATCCGACAGAGCTAACTATGGCTACACCTTC. Its translation: CASRSDRANYGYTF.